This entry lists 13 T cell receptor beta chains sequenced from one sample in a study of technical replicates of blood from a handful of donors. Data came from immunoSEQ multiplex PCR; TCRdb stores just in-frame clones and leaves some out. The sample consists of about 70,000 clones, roughly 94% of them appearing once. The sequenced sample consisted of T cells isolated from PBMCs. The receptors shown here come from a human donor in good health.

J is TRBJ2-1 and V is TRBV7-2; weak D call: TRBD2 (6 bases). The germline V gene has CDR1 SGHTA and CDR2 FQGNSA. V lost 2 bases to trimming and J lost 0 bases, with 11 bases between them. The CDR3 extends over 16 amino acids. The CDR3: CASSLYSGSSYNEQFF. The CDR3, as DNA: TGTGCCAGCAGCTTATATAGCGGTAGCTCCTACAATGAGCAGTTCTTC.

This clone was seen just once. The chain links TRBV18 to TRBJ2-7, with D possibly being TRBD2 (5 bases). Per germline, CDR1 KGHSH and CDR2 LQKENI. The CDR3 runs to 16 residues. V was pared by 6 bases and J by 2 bases, with 20 bases between. DNA for the CDR3: TGTGCCAGCTCCCCCGAGGGTACTTCAGGACCCTACGAGCAGTACTTC. It codes for CASSPEGTSGPYEQYF. The complete variable domain, with remaining parts taken from reference TRBV18 and TRBJ2-7, reads NAGVMQNPRHLVRRRGQEARLRCSPMKGHSHVYWYRQLPEEGLKFMVYLQKENIIDESGMPKERFSAEFPKEGPSILRIQQVVRGDSAAYFCASSPEGTSGPYEQYFGPGTRLTVT.

The V call is TRBV7-2, the J call TRBJ1-3; D may be TRBD1 (5 bases). Trimming removed 5 bases from V and 9 bases from J, with 14 bases in between. The CDR3 covers 13 residues. Looked up from germline, CDR1 is SGHTA and CDR2 is FQGNSA. CDR3 coding DNA: TGTGCCAGCAGCGTCCGGGGGGACGGCACCATATATTTT. Its protein is CASSVRGDGTIYF.

This CDR3 reads CASSVTGASNQPQHF. DNA for the CDR3: TGTGCCAGCAGCGTAACAGGGGCCAGCAATCAGCCCCAGCATTTT. V and J are TRBV9 and TRBJ1-5, with 7 bases identical to TRBD1. Germline V gene lookup returns CDR1 SGDLS and CDR2 YYNGEE. This CDR3 contains 15 residues. J gave up 1 base and V 1 base, and 2 bases lay outside the gene matches.

This chain connects TRBV4-3 to TRBJ2-7; 8 nucleotides line up with TRBD1. Germline lookup yields CDR1 LGHNA and CDR2 YSLEER. This CDR3 contains 15 residues. With V trimmed by 3 bases and J by 0 bases, 4 bases remained unmatched. The CDR3 reads CASSQGGQGSYEQYF. CDR3 in DNA: TGCGCCAGCAGCCAGGGAGGACAGGGCTCCTACGAGCAGTACTTC.

The chain recombines TRBV6-5 with TRBJ2-7; TRBD2 aligns across 11 bases. V shed 6 bases, J shed 0 bases, and the junction held 4 bases outside the gene matches. The germline V gene encodes CDR1 MNHEY and CDR2 SVGAGI. The CDR3 has 15 residues. The CDR3 here is CASSPLAGASYEQYF. The CDR3, as DNA: TGTGCCAGCAGCCCACTAGCGGGGGCCTCCTACGAGCAGTACTTC.

The chain joins TRBV30 to TRBJ1-5, with D maybe TRBD1 (5 bases). The CDR3 has 13 amino acids. Germline-derived CDR1 and CDR2 are GTSNPN and SVGIG (reference sequence). V dropped 2 bases and J dropped 4 bases, with 9 bases sitting between them. This CDR3 is CAWSTGPNQPQHF. In DNA form, the CDR3 reads TGTGCCTGGAGTACAGGACCTAATCAGCCCCAGCATTTT.

The count of this clone is one. The chain combines TRBV2 with TRBJ2-7, with a tentative D call TRBD2 (6 bases). This CDR3 has 12 amino acids. The V end was cut by 8 bases, the J end by 4 bases, with 12 bases between. The germline CDR1 and CDR2 sequences are SNHLY and FYNNEI. This CDR3 reads CASRRGMYEQYF. CDR3 DNA: TGTGCCAGCCGGAGGGGTATGTACGAGCAGTACTTC.

The rearrangement joins TRBV2 to TRBJ1-2; D gene ambiguous. The CDR3 covers 11 residues. Germline V gives CDR1 SNHLY, CDR2 FYNNEI. V lost 9 bases to trimming and J lost 4 bases, with 9 bases between them. The CDR3 sequence: CAREQSYGYTF. The CDR3 DNA sequence: TGTGCCAGGGAGCAGAGCTATGGCTACACCTTC.

The chain joins TRBV13 to TRBJ1-5; 8 bases line up with TRBD1. Germline CDR1 is PRHDT and CDR2 is FYEKMQ (reference sequence). CDR3 length: 16 amino acids. Losses at the gene ends were 0 bases for V and 4 bases for J; bases not matched to a gene: 5. In nucleotides, the CDR3 is TGTGCCAGCAGCTTAGGCCCGACAGGGGTGAATCAGCCCCAGCATTTT. It yields the protein CASSLGPTGVNQPQHF. Full variable domain (missing parts from reference TRBV13 and TRBJ1-5): AAGVIQSPRHLIKEKRETATLKCYPIPRHDTVYWYQQGPGQDPQFLISFYEKMQSDKGSIPDRFSAQQFSDYHSELNMSSLELGDSALYFCASSLGPTGVNQPQHFGDGTRLSIL.

As concerns this clone: Relative to the germline gene, one junction end is altered; a read error may explain this. The chain carries TRBV7-2 and TRBJ2-7, with a weak D call TRBD2 (6 bases). CDR1 SGHTA and CDR2 FQGNSA come from the germline V gene. The CDR3 runs to 13 residues. The chain's CDR3 is CASSLGSREQSHF. CDR3 DNA sequence: TGTGCCAGCAGCTTAGGGAGCCGGGAGCAATCGCACTTC. Looking up the rest from reference TRBV7-2 and TRBJ2-7 gives the full variable domain: GAGVSQSPSNKVTEKGKDVELRCDPISGHTALYWYRQSLGQGLEFLIYFQGNSAPDKSGLPSDRFSAERTGGSVSTLTIQRTQQEDSAVYLCASSLGSREQSHFGPGTRLTVT.

The gene calls are TRBV29-1 and TRBJ1-1; 9 positions match TRBD1. The length of the CDR3 is 13 residues. After removal of 6 bases from V and 1 base from J, the junction contained 3 bases not matched to a gene. Per germline, CDR1 SQVTM and CDR2 ANQGSEA. The DNA of the CDR3 is TGCAGCGTCGGGACAGGGACGAACACTGAAGCTTTCTTT. Translated: CSVGTGTNTEAFF.

This chain connects TRBV7-2 to TRBJ2-5; D might be TRBD1 (6 bases). CDR3 size: 14 residues. Germline V lookup: CDR1 SGHTA, CDR2 FQGNSA. V was shortened by 1 base and J by 7 bases, with 13 bases between the two germline ends. CDR3 nucleotide sequence: TGTGCCAGCAGCTTAGTGGGGGCGGGCGCGACCCAGTACTTC. Amino acids: CASSLVGAGATQYF.